These T cell receptor beta chains were read from a single sample in a study of blood T cell repertoires in COVID-19. The repertoire was sequenced with immunoSEQ multiplex PCR; TCRdb's copy has only in-frame clones and lacks some. The repertoire has around 700,000 clones, approximately 90% of them found once; the top ten carry 0.2% to 0.3%. Sequencing was performed on peripheral blood. Receptors originate from a woman under 30 with acute or convalescent COVID-19. CDR3s include the opening cysteine and the closing phenylalanine or tryptophan. Fields, in order: clone size, V gene, D gene, J gene, CDR3 DNA, CDR3 protein. A D gene is named only where the DNA matches it firmly. Size values are once, few and many counts, or a class for expanded clones, and some rows have none.

clone size: NA
V gene: TRBV24-1
D gene: NA
J gene: TRBJ2-2
CDR3 DNA: TGTGCCACCAGTGATTTGGGGCAGCCCGGGGAGCTGTTTTTT
CDR3 protein: CATSDLGQPGELFF

clone size: NA
V gene: TRBV18
D gene: TRBD1
J gene: TRBJ2-2
CDR3 DNA: TGTGCCAGCTCACCTCCACAGGGGGCGAAGTACGGGGAGCTGTTTTTT
CDR3 protein: CASSPPQGAKYGELFF

clone size: NA
V gene: TRBV7-9
D gene: NA
J gene: TRBJ2-7
CDR3 DNA: TGTGCCAGCAGCTTAGAGTCAGGGATGTCCTACGAGCAGTACTTC
CDR3 protein: CASSLESGMSYEQYF

clone size: once
V gene: TRBV5-8
D gene: NA
J gene: TRBJ2-5
CDR3 DNA: TGTGCCAGCAGCTTGGCCGCGGGGACCCAGTACTTC
CDR3 protein: CASSLAAGTQYF

clone size: NA
V gene: TRBV19
D gene: NA
J gene: TRBJ2-7
CDR3 DNA: TGTGCCAGTAGTATCGGAGACAGGTTCTCCTACGAGCAGTACTTC
CDR3 protein: CASSIGDRFSYEQYF

clone size: NA
V gene: TRBV6-5
D gene: NA
J gene: TRBJ2-7
CDR3 DNA: TGTGCCAGCAGTTCCCTCCGTCCAGTAGAGGGCGAGCAGTACTTC
CDR3 protein: CASSSLRPVEGEQYF

clone size: once
V gene: TRBV15
D gene: NA
J gene: TRBJ1-6
CDR3 DNA: TGTGCCACCCCGGCAGGGGAGGGATCACCCCTCCACTTT
CDR3 protein: CATPAGEGSPLHF

clone size: NA
V gene: TRBV5-1
D gene: TRBD1
J gene: TRBJ2-7
CDR3 DNA: TGCGCCAGCAGCTTGGCGGGGACAGGGTCTCCCGAGCAGTACTTC
CDR3 protein: CASSLAGTGSPEQYF

clone size: NA
V gene: TRBV24-1
D gene: NA
J gene: TRBJ2-1
CDR3 DNA: TGTGCCACCAGTGATTTTCGGACAACCAATGAGCAGTTCTTC
CDR3 protein: CATSDFRTTNEQFF

clone size: NA
V gene: TRBV15
D gene: TRBD1
J gene: TRBJ2-7
CDR3 DNA: TGTGCCACCAGAGGGGGCAGCTCCTACGAGCAGTACTTC
CDR3 protein: CATRGGSSYEQYF

clone size: NA
V gene: TRBV7-2
D gene: TRBD1
J gene: TRBJ2-7
CDR3 DNA: TGTGCCAGCAGCTCGACAGGGTCCTACGAGCAGTACTTC
CDR3 protein: CASSSTGSYEQYF

clone size: NA
V gene: TRBV28
D gene: NA
J gene: TRBJ2-2
CDR3 DNA: TGTGCCAGCAGTTTAATGTCCAGGGTTATCGGGGAGCTGTTTTTT
CDR3 protein: CASSLMSRVIGELFF

clone size: NA
V gene: TRBV6-5
D gene: NA
J gene: TRBJ1-2
CDR3 DNA: TGTGCCAGCCGAATTGAGCAGGGGTCATCCACTGGCTACACCTTC
CDR3 protein: CASRIEQGSSTGYTF

clone size: few
V gene: TRBV6-2/TRBV6-3
D gene: NA
J gene: TRBJ1-1
CDR3 DNA: TGTGCCAGCAGTTTTTCGTCGGGCACTGAAGCTTTCTTT
CDR3 protein: CASSFSSGTEAFF

clone size: NA
V gene: TRBV9
D gene: NA
J gene: TRBJ1-1
CDR3 DNA: TGTGCCAGCAGCCCCGGGGGAAACACTGAAGCTTTCTTT
CDR3 protein: CASSPGGNTEAFF

clone size: NA
V gene: TRBV11-2
D gene: NA
J gene: TRBJ1-1
CDR3 DNA: TGTGCCAGCAGCTTAGATTGGACGAGGGCTGAAGCTTTCTTT
CDR3 protein: CASSLDWTRAEAFF

clone size: NA
V gene: TRBV19
D gene: NA
J gene: TRBJ1-5
CDR3 DNA: TGTGCCAGTAGTCCCGGGGACACCGGCAATCAGCCCCAGCATTTT
CDR3 protein: CASSPGDTGNQPQHF

clone size: NA
V gene: TRBV6-4
D gene: NA
J gene: TRBJ1-1
CDR3 DNA: TGTGCCAGCAGCCCCGGTCCAGGGTTCACTGAAGCTTTCTTT
CDR3 protein: CASSPGPGFTEAFF

clone size: NA
V gene: TRBV5-4
D gene: NA
J gene: TRBJ2-7
CDR3 DNA: TGTGCCAGCAGCGACGGTCCGGGAGACGAGCAGTACTTC
CDR3 protein: CASSDGPGDEQYF

clone size: NA
V gene: TRBV6-1
D gene: TRBD1
J gene: TRBJ1-2
CDR3 DNA: TGTGCCAGCAGTGAAGACCCGACAGGGTATGGCTACACCTTC
CDR3 protein: CASSEDPTGYGYTF

clone size: NA
V gene: TRBV7-6
D gene: NA
J gene: TRBJ2-1
CDR3 DNA: TGTGCCAGCAGCTTAGAAGTTAGCTCCTACAATGAGCAGTTCTTC
CDR3 protein: CASSLEVSSYNEQFF

clone size: NA
V gene: TRBV5-1
D gene: TRBD2
J gene: TRBJ2-1
CDR3 DNA: TGCGCCAGCAGCTTGGTTACTAGCGGGGGAAATGAGCAGTTCTTC
CDR3 protein: CASSLVTSGGNEQFF

clone size: NA
V gene: TRBV5-1
D gene: TRBD2
J gene: TRBJ2-7
CDR3 DNA: TGCGCCAGCAGCTTGGCTCGTGGGCTAGCGGGGGCCTACGAGCAGTACTTC
CDR3 protein: CASSLARGLAGAYEQYF

clone size: once
V gene: TRBV11-2
D gene: NA
J gene: TRBJ1-1
CDR3 DNA: TGTGCCAGCAGCCCTGGGGGGGGGAGAGCTTTCTTT
CDR3 protein: CASSPGGGRAFF

clone size: NA
V gene: TRBV5-1
D gene: NA
J gene: TRBJ1-1
CDR3 DNA: TGCGCCAGCAGCTATGAGGGAGGGAACACTGAAGCTTTCTTT
CDR3 protein: CASSYEGGNTEAFF

clone size: NA
V gene: TRBV4-1
D gene: NA
J gene: TRBJ1-5
CDR3 DNA: TGCGCCAGCAGCCCAACAACCACCTCGCCTCAGCCCCAGCATTTT
CDR3 protein: CASSPTTTSPQPQHF

clone size: NA
V gene: TRBV12-3/TRBV12-4
D gene: NA
J gene: TRBJ2-7
CDR3 DNA: TGTGCCAGCAGTTTTACGGGGGTCGAGCAGTACTTC
CDR3 protein: CASSFTGVEQYF

clone size: NA
V gene: TRBV6-5
D gene: NA
J gene: TRBJ1-1
CDR3 DNA: TGTGCCAGCACTCCCGGGGTAGAGAACACTGAAGCTTTCTTT
CDR3 protein: CASTPGVENTEAFF

clone size: once
V gene: TRBV5-4
D gene: NA
J gene: TRBJ2-3
CDR3 DNA: TGTGCCAGCAGCTACAGTACCTACCCCACAGATACGCAGTATTTT
CDR3 protein: CASSYSTYPTDTQYF

clone size: NA
V gene: TRBV5-4
D gene: TRBD1
J gene: TRBJ1-4
CDR3 DNA: TGTGCCAGCAGCCCTGGGGACAGGGTTCATGAAAAACTGTTTTTT
CDR3 protein: CASSPGDRVHEKLFF

clone size: NA
V gene: TRBV7-3
D gene: NA
J gene: TRBJ2-3
CDR3 DNA: TGTGCCAGCAGCTTACTGGCAGACACAGATACGCAGTATTTT
CDR3 protein: CASSLLADTDTQYF

clone size: NA
V gene: TRBV6-2/TRBV6-3
D gene: NA
J gene: TRBJ1-2
CDR3 DNA: TGTGCCAGCAGTTACGCGGGGGTAGGAAACTATGGCTACACCTTC
CDR3 protein: CASSYAGVGNYGYTF

clone size: NA
V gene: TRBV10-3
D gene: TRBD1
J gene: TRBJ1-2
CDR3 DNA: TGTGCCATCAGCGGACAGGGAGATCACTATGGCTACACCTTC
CDR3 protein: CAISGQGDHYGYTF

clone size: NA
V gene: TRBV18
D gene: TRBD1
J gene: TRBJ2-5
CDR3 DNA: TGTGCCAGCTCACAGGGACAGGGGCAAGAGACCCAGTACTTC
CDR3 protein: CASSQGQGQETQYF

clone size: few
V gene: TRBV5-4
D gene: NA
J gene: TRBJ1-6
CDR3 DNA: TGTGCCAGCAGCCCTACAGGGATAGGCATCTCACCCCTCCACTTT
CDR3 protein: CASSPTGIGISPLHF

clone size: NA
V gene: TRBV2
D gene: TRBD1
J gene: TRBJ1-2
CDR3 DNA: TGTGCCAGCACGACGGGACAGGGCACAGGCCATGGCTACACCTTC
CDR3 protein: CASTTGQGTGHGYTF

clone size: NA
V gene: TRBV4-3
D gene: NA
J gene: TRBJ1-4
CDR3 DNA: TGCGCCAGCAGCGGAGGGTACAGTGCGAATGAAAAACTGTTTTTT
CDR3 protein: CASSGGYSANEKLFF

clone size: NA
V gene: TRBV10-3
D gene: NA
J gene: TRBJ2-5
CDR3 DNA: TGTGCCACTATGGGAGGGGGCCAAGAGACCCAGTACTTC
CDR3 protein: CATMGGGQETQYF

clone size: once
V gene: TRBV11-2
D gene: TRBD1
J gene: TRBJ1-1
CDR3 DNA: TGTGCCAGCAGCTCCCTCGACAGGGGGCGGGTAGCTTTCTTT
CDR3 protein: CASSSLDRGRVAFF

clone size: NA
V gene: TRBV6-4
D gene: TRBD2
J gene: TRBJ2-1
CDR3 DNA: TGTGCCAGCAGTGATGATAGCGGGGGGGCCACTGAGCAGTTCTTC
CDR3 protein: CASSDDSGGATEQFF

clone size: once
V gene: TRBV9
D gene: TRBD1
J gene: TRBJ1-4
CDR3 DNA: TGTGCCAGCGGCGAAAACCGGGACAGGGGTCGCGGCTCATATGAAAAACTGTTTTTT
CDR3 protein: CASGENRDRGRGSYEKLFF

clone size: NA
V gene: TRBV24-1
D gene: TRBD1
J gene: TRBJ1-2
CDR3 DNA: TGTGCCACCAGTATGACAGGGGGTGCCGGAGACATTTATGGCTACACCTTC
CDR3 protein: CATSMTGGAGDIYGYTF

clone size: NA
V gene: TRBV21-1
D gene: NA
J gene: TRBJ1-6
CDR3 DNA: TGTGCCAGCAGCGTCTTCGAGAACCCAAATTCACCCCTCCACTTT
CDR3 protein: CASSVFENPNSPLHF

clone size: NA
V gene: TRBV11-2
D gene: NA
J gene: TRBJ1-1
CDR3 DNA: TGTGCCAGCAGCATTCGGGACACCTGGAGCACTGAAGCTTTCTTT
CDR3 protein: CASSIRDTWSTEAFF

clone size: NA
V gene: TRBV19
D gene: TRBD1
J gene: TRBJ2-1
CDR3 DNA: TGTGCCAGTAGCCCCACCCTAGGACGATCGACAGGGACCAGAACCTACAATGAGCAGTTCTTC
CDR3 protein: CASSPTLGRSTGTRTYNEQFF

clone size: NA
V gene: TRBV2
D gene: TRBD1
J gene: TRBJ2-1
CDR3 DNA: TGTGCCAGCATGGGACAGGGTCTCCATGAGCAGTTCTTC
CDR3 protein: CASMGQGLHEQFF

clone size: NA
V gene: TRBV30
D gene: NA
J gene: TRBJ1-6
CDR3 DNA: TGTGCCTGGACGATTACAGAACGGTTTTCACCCCTCCACTTT
CDR3 protein: CAWTITERFSPLHF

clone size: NA
V gene: TRBV9
D gene: NA
J gene: TRBJ1-2
CDR3 DNA: TGTGCCAGCAGCCTAGAGGCGGTAGCTAACTATGGCTACACCTTC
CDR3 protein: CASSLEAVANYGYTF

clone size: NA
V gene: TRBV6-2/TRBV6-3
D gene: TRBD1
J gene: TRBJ1-2
CDR3 DNA: TGTGCCAGCAGTCCAGGACAGGGGAGGAACTATGGCTACACCTTC
CDR3 protein: CASSPGQGRNYGYTF

clone size: NA
V gene: TRBV11-2
D gene: TRBD1
J gene: TRBJ2-3
CDR3 DNA: TGTGCCAGCAGCTTAGAGACCGGACAGGGAACGCAGTATTTT
CDR3 protein: CASSLETGQGTQYF

clone size: NA
V gene: TRBV7-9
D gene: TRBD2
J gene: TRBJ2-3
CDR3 DNA: TGTGCCAGCAGCTTAGGAGCTAGCGGGGATACGCAGTATTTT
CDR3 protein: CASSLGASGDTQYF